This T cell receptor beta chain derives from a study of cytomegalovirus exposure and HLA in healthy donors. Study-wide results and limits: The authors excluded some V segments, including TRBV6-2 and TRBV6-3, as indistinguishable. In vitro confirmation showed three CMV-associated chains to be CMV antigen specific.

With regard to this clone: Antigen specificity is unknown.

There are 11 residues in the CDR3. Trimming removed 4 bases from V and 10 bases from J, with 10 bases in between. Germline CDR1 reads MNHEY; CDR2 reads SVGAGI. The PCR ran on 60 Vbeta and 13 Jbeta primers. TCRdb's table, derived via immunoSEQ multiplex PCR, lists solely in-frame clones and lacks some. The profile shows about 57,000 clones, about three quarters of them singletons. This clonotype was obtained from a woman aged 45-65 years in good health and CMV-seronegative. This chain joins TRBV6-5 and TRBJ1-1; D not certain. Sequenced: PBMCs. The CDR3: CASSSAGGAFF. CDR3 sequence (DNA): TGTGCCAGCAGTTCGGCGGGAGGAGCTTTCTTT.